Presented here are 14 T cell receptor beta chains from one specimen sequenced in a study of Graves' ophthalmopathy and Graves' hyperthyroidism. Amplification of the TCR beta CDR3 regions used RNA transcripts (as template). In the first round, RT-PCR was carried out with HTBI primers, and a multiplex PCR formed the second round. TCRdb passed the multiplex PCR reads through MiXCR, listing each CDR3 protein once. The top ten hold about 1.6% of the sample, which has almost 400,000 distinct CDR3 sequences, approximately 20% seen once. The sequenced sample consisted of peripheral blood. These TCRs come from a woman younger than 35 with Graves' ophthalmopathy.

This clonotype was detected ten times or more. The chain joins TRBV7-2 to TRBJ1-2, with D maybe TRBD1 (5 bases). The germline V gene has CDR1 SGHTA and CDR2 FQGNSA. CDR3 size: 13 residues. With 5 bases removed from V and 8 bases from J, the gap between germline ends came to 15 bases. The CDR3 sequence is CASSPKEGSGYTF. In DNA, the CDR3 is TGTGCCAGCAGCCCGAAGGAGGGGAGCGGCTACACCTTC.

This clonotype was counted many times. The CDR3 coding sequence is TGTGCCAGCAGTGACCGGTCTTTCAATCAGCCCCAGCATTTT. Its protein product is CASSDRSFNQPQHF. The chain uses TRBV6-1 and TRBJ1-5, with D uncertain. The CDR3 totals 14 residues. V dropped 3 bases and J dropped 3 bases, with 9 bases sitting between them. Germline V gene sequence: CDR1 MNHNS, CDR2 SASEGT.

The table lists this clonotype with many counts. This chain links TRBV4-3 with TRBJ2-5, with 13 bases lining up with TRBD2. Looked up from germline, CDR1 is LGHNA and CDR2 is YSLEER. V lost 3 bases to trimming and J lost 0 bases; unmatched junction nucleotides: 10. This CDR3 region has 19 residues. The CDR3 loop reads CASSQATFGLAGDQETQYF. CDR3 bases: TGCGCCAGCAGCCAGGCCACTTTTGGACTAGCGGGGGACCAAGAGACCCAGTACTTC.

This clonotype was seen many times. The J gene is TRBJ1-5, the V gene TRBV7-2, with D perhaps TRBD1 (5 bases). Trimming stripped 1 base from V and 6 bases from J, with 16 bases between. The CDR3 runs to 16 residues. Germline CDR1 SGHTA, CDR2 FQGNSA. CDR3 protein: CASSLGRGGNRQPQHF. The DNA for the CDR3 is TGTGCCAGCAGCTTAGGGCGGGGGGGGAATCGTCAGCCCCAGCATTTT.

This clonotype was detected many times. The genes are TRBV7-2 and TRBJ1-2; weak D call: TRBD1 (5 bases). Germline CDR1 reads SGHTA; CDR2 reads FQGNSA. The V end was cut by 0 bases, the J end by 8 bases, with 19 bases between. This CDR3 region has 16 residues. The CDR3 spells CASSLARDSRPWGYTF. CDR3 sequence (DNA): TGTGCCAGCAGCTTAGCGCGAGACAGCCGCCCTTGGGGCTACACCTTC.

This clonotype was seen at least ten times. The chain is built from TRBV7-6 and TRBJ2-5; no firm D call. CDR3 length: 13 amino acids. Trimming pared 5 bases from V and 4 bases from J, leaving 11 bases between. Germline values: CDR1 SGHVS, CDR2 FNYEAQ. CDR3: CASSTMGRETQYF. The CDR3 DNA sequence: TGTGCCAGCAGCACAATGGGCCGAGAGACCCAGTACTTC.

There are many counts of this clonotype. This sequence joins TRBV30 and TRBJ1-5, with 8 bases that match TRBD1. This CDR3 contains 13 residues. The germline V gene has CDR1 GTSNPN and CDR2 SVGIG (reference sequence). V was clipped by 5 bases and J by 5 bases; unmatched bases: 5. The CDR3 DNA reads TGTGCCTGGTCCAGGGGGCGCGATCAGCCCCAGCATTTT. Its translation: CAWSRGRDQPQHF.

This clonotype has a count of ten or more. The CDR3 spells CAPVRNRDNTGELFF. CDR3 DNA: TGCGCCCCCGTACGCAACAGGGATAACACCGGGGAGCTGTTTTTT. V gene TRBV10-1 combines with J gene TRBJ2-2; D is possibly TRBD1 (6 bases). Germline V lookup: CDR1 WNHNN, CDR2 SYGVQD (reference sequence). Trimming took 11 bases from V and 2 from J, leaving 18 bases between them. This CDR3 region has 15 residues.

In this sample, this clonotype turned up many times. V gene TRBV12-3 or TRBV12-4 combines with J gene TRBJ2-2, with 7 bases that match TRBD1. This CDR3 comprises 15 residues. With 7 bases clipped from V and 2 bases from J, the junction kept 7 bases outside the gene matches. For the CDR3, the DNA is TGTGCCAGCACCAGGACAGGCTCTAACACCGGGGAGCTGTTTTTT. This codes for CASTRTGSNTGELFF.

This clonotype was observed many times. Given a much more abundant clone one base away, this may be a read error. V usage is TRBV6-1 and J usage is TRBJ1-5; perhaps TRBD1 as D (5 bases). This CDR3 spans 16 amino acids. CDR1 and CDR2 from the germline V gene are MNHNS and SASEGT. CDR3 coding DNA: TGTGCCGGCAGGGCCATATCTGGACACTCCAATCAGCCCCAGCATTTT. Translating it yields CAGRAISGHSNQPQHF.

This clonotype was seen many times. The rearrangement links TRBV28 to TRBJ1-3; D gene ambiguous. The ends were cut back, 5 bases at V and 5 bases at J, with 13 bases in the middle. The CDR3 is 14 amino acids. Germline V lookup: CDR1 MDHEN, CDR2 SYDVKM. The CDR3 region is CASSPSLGRNTIYF. CDR3 coding DNA: TGTGCCAGCAGTCCCTCACTAGGTAGAAACACCATATATTTT.

The CDR3 DNA sequence: TGCAGTGCTAGAGATCGTAAGGGTCTAAAGAGAGAGACCCAGTACTTC. Encoded protein: CSARDRKGLKRETQYF. This chain uses TRBV20-1 with TRBJ2-5, with unresolved D. This CDR3 has 16 amino acids. V was cut by 0 bases and J by 4 bases, with 18 bases left in between. The germline V gene has CDR1 DFQATT and CDR2 SNEGSKA (reference sequence).

The chain combines TRBV28 with TRBJ2-7, with D maybe TRBD2 (5 bases). CDR1 and CDR2 from the germline V gene are MDHEN and SYDVKM. V was shortened by 2 bases and J by 2 bases, with 13 bases between the two germline ends. CDR3 size: 15 residues. CDR3 in DNA: TGTGCCAGCAGTTTACGGGCAGGAGGAGCCTACGAGCAGTACTTC. Its protein product is CASSLRAGGAYEQYF.

The table lists this clonotype with a few counts. The V call is TRBV29-1, the J call TRBJ2-7; 14 bases are a match to TRBD2. This CDR3 region has 14 residues. Germline-derived CDR1 and CDR2 are SQVTM and ANQGSEA. J gave up 7 bases and V 4 bases, and 6 bases lay outside the gene matches. This CDR3 reads CSVGHGTSGSEQYF. The CDR3 coding sequence is TGCAGCGTTGGACACGGGACTAGCGGGAGTGAGCAGTACTTC.